The next 17 T cell receptor beta chains were all read from a single sample in a study of T cell repertoires in aging, cancer and after chemotherapy. A mixed TRB-A/B primer pool amplified rearranged TRB by multiplex touch-down PCR. In TCRdb, the multiplex PCR reads were re-called with MiXCR into one record per CDR3 protein. Among around 13,000 distinct CDR3 sequences listed, 20% to 25% were seen once. Peripheral blood genomic DNA, not sorted cells or RNA, was the template. The sequenced sample consisted of blood. The receptors stem from a human donor in good health.

This clonotype has more than one count but fewer than ten. The V call is TRBV7-9, the J call TRBJ2-3; perhaps TRBD2 as D (6 bases). CDR1 SEHNR and CDR2 FQNEAQ come from the germline V gene (reference sequence). This CDR3 region has 14 residues. The V gene lost 4 bases and the J gene lost 2 bases, with 10 bases spanning the gap. The CDR3 sequence: CASSYGTSTDTQYF. CDR3 in DNA: TGTGCCAGCAGCTACGGGACTTCCACAGATACGCAGTATTTT.

This clonotype is medium-sized (0.01 to 0.1%) within its sample. The genes are TRBV24-1 and TRBJ1-2, with D unresolved. The CDR3 spans 12 residues. V lost 3 bases to trimming and J lost 11 bases, with 12 bases between them. CDR1 KGHDR and CDR2 SFDVKD come from the germline V gene. CDR3 DNA sequence: TGTGCCACCAGTGATGAGGACCAGCGGTACACCTTC. Protein product: CATSDEDQRYTF.

This chain uses TRBV7-3 with TRBJ1-2; 8 bases agree with TRBD1. Germline lookup yields CDR1 SGHTA and CDR2 FQGTGA. V lost 5 bases, J lost 4 bases, and 0 bases stayed unmatched. The CDR3 is 12 residues long. CDR3 protein: CASSTGGYGYTF. CDR3 nucleotides: TGTGCCAGCAGCACAGGGGGCTATGGCTACACCTTC.

V and J are TRBV25-1 and TRBJ1-3, with D unresolved. This CDR3 is 11 amino acids long. CDR1 MGHDK and CDR2 SYGVNS come from the germline V gene. The V gene lost 6 bases and the J gene lost 4 bases, with 4 bases spanning the gap. The CDR3 region is CASSRGNTIYF. In DNA form, the CDR3 reads TGTGCCAGCAGCCGGGGAAACACCATATATTTT. The whole variable domain, filled in from reference TRBV25-1 and TRBJ1-3, reads EADIYQTPRYLVIGTGKKITLECSQTMGHDKMYWYQQDPGMELHLIHYSYGVNSTEKGDLSSESTVSRIRTEHFPLTLESARPSHTSQYLCASSRGNTIYFGEGSWLTVV.

This clonotype is labeled as medium-sized (0.01 to 0.1%). The J gene is TRBJ1-1, the V gene TRBV29-1; D gene unclear. The CDR3 is 15 residues long. Germline V CDR1 and CDR2: SQVTM, ANQGSEA. Deletions cut 6 bases from V and 0 bases from J, with 17 bases between. The CDR3 region is CSVFPAGVMNTEAFF. The DNA of the CDR3 is TGCAGCGTGTTTCCCGCGGGCGTCATGAACACTGAAGCTTTCTTT.

This clonotype was detected only once. CDR3 sequence: CASSELGQTPLHF. CDR3 in DNA: TGCGCCAGCAGTGAATTGGGACAAACGCCCCTCCACTTT. The chain couples TRBV10-2 to TRBJ1-6; D is perhaps TRBD1 (6 bases). This CDR3 is 13 amino acids long. From germline, CDR1 is WSHSY and CDR2 SAAADI. V was clipped by 3 bases and J by 13 bases, with 13 bases between them.

This clonotype was recorded many times. The chain couples TRBV7-3 to TRBJ2-1, with 7 bases matching TRBD1. The V and J ends lost 5 bases and 10 bases, in that order; junction bases with no gene match: 5. The CDR3 is made up of 12 amino acids. Germline CDR1 SGHTA, CDR2 FQGTGA. The CDR3 protein is CASSLDRTEQFF. The CDR3 DNA follows: TGTGCCAGCAGCCTGGACAGGACCGAGCAGTTCTTC.

This clonotype has more than one count but fewer than ten. The J gene is TRBJ1-2, the V gene TRBV20-1; 7 nucleotides match TRBD1. In germline, CDR1 is DFQATT, CDR2 SNEGSKA (reference sequence). The V gene end was trimmed by 6 bases and the J gene end by 0 bases; junction bases not matched to a gene: 7. The CDR3 sequence is 14 residues long. The CDR3 reads CSARPGQTNYGYTF. In DNA, the CDR3 is TGCAGTGCAAGACCGGGACAGACTAACTATGGCTACACCTTC.

This clonotype was seen more than once but under ten times. The chain combines TRBV6-1 with TRBJ1-5; the D gene is possibly TRBD1 (5 bases). Germline CDR1 is MNHNS and CDR2 is SASEGT. The ends were cut back, 8 bases at V and 2 bases at J, with 10 bases in the middle. The CDR3 is 13 amino acids. CDR3 loop: CASGGWGNQPQHF. The CDR3, as DNA: TGTGCCAGCGGGGGTTGGGGCAATCAGCCCCAGCATTTT.

This clonotype is medium-sized. This CDR3 is CASSLQGSLYGYTF. The CDR3 DNA sequence: TGTGCCAGCAGTTTACAGGGCAGCCTCTATGGCTACACCTTC. J is TRBJ1-2 and V is TRBV27; a weak D match, TRBD1 (5 bases). V was cut by 2 bases and J by 4 bases, with 11 bases left in between. The germline gives CDR1 MNHEY, CDR2 SMNVEV (reference sequence). The CDR3 is made up of 14 amino acids.

This chain uses TRBV19 with TRBJ2-3, with TRBD1 matching over 9 bases. Per germline, CDR1 LNHDA and CDR2 SQIVND (reference sequence). The CDR3 length is 17 residues. After removal of 4 bases from V and 2 bases from J, the junction contained 10 bases not matched to a gene. The CDR3 region is CASSKPRGQGFTDTQYF. In DNA form, the CDR3 reads TGTGCCAGTAGTAAGCCCAGAGGACAGGGGTTCACAGATACGCAGTATTTT.

The gene calls are TRBV10-3 and TRBJ1-4; D unresolved. V was pared by 3 bases and J by 13 bases, with 18 bases between. Germline CDR1 is ENHRY and CDR2 is SYGVKD. The CDR3 totals 14 residues. The CDR3 nucleotides are TGTGCCATCAGTGATTTCCGACTCCTCGAGGGACTGTTTTTT. This gives the protein CAISDFRLLEGLFF.

By sample share, this clonotype is medium-sized. The chain joins TRBV30 to TRBJ1-1, with D unresolved. This CDR3 spans 14 amino acids. The germline V gene encodes CDR1 GTSNPN and CDR2 SVGIG (reference sequence). Trimming shortened V by 2 bases and J by 1 base, and 11 bases separated the two germline ends. CDR3 protein: CAWSTVTANTEAFF. The CDR3 nucleotides read TGTGCCTGGAGTACTGTCACGGCGAACACTGAAGCTTTCTTT.

By share of the sample, this clonotype is medium-sized. CDR3 sequence reads: CSVETGNVYEQYF. The CDR3 region has the DNA TGCAGCGTTGAGACAGGGAATGTCTACGAGCAGTACTTC. The J gene is TRBJ2-7, the V gene TRBV29-1; 7 bases are shared with TRBD1. Germline V gene sequence: CDR1 SQVTM, CDR2 ANQGSEA. This CDR3 region has 13 residues. V lost 3 bases, J lost 3 bases, and 5 bases stayed unmatched.

CDR3 residues: CSARAGGYNEQFF. In DNA form, the CDR3 reads TGCAGTGCTAGAGCGGGGGGTTACAATGAGCAGTTCTTC. The chain is built from TRBV20-1 and TRBJ2-1; 7 nucleotides match TRBD2. CDR1 is DFQATT and CDR2 is SNEGSKA in the germline V gene (reference sequence). V gave up 1 base and J gave up 4 bases; unmatched junction bases: 1. The CDR3 length is 13 residues.

The chain carries TRBV5-4 and TRBJ1-1; D possibly corresponds to TRBD1 (5 bases). The CDR3 is made up of 15 amino acids. Germline V gene sequence: CDR1 SGHNT, CDR2 YYREEE (reference sequence). The V and J ends lost 5 bases and 0 bases respectively, with 14 bases between them. The CDR3 spells CASRRGDRMNTEAFF. CDR3 nucleotides: TGTGCCAGCAGGCGGGGGGACCGAATGAACACTGAAGCTTTCTTT.

This clonotype was observed a handful of times. The chain combines TRBV20-1 with TRBJ1-1, with unresolved D. The CDR3 extends over 11 amino acids. Germline-derived CDR1 and CDR2 are DFQATT and SNEGSKA (reference sequence). The V end lost 5 bases, the J end lost 3 bases, and 7 bases lay between the germline ends. CDR3 amino acids: CSAPWDTEAFF. The DNA of the CDR3 is TGCAGTGCTCCGTGGGACACTGAAGCTTTCTTT.